This TCR beta chain was identified during a study of glioma-infiltrating T cells after dendritic cell vaccination. Study-wide context: Patients received three intradermal dendritic cell vaccine injections at biweekly intervals.

Primers: 60 V beta forward and 13 J beta reverse. TCRdb keeps only in-frame clones here, not all; method: immunoSEQ multiplex PCR. The sample lists roughly 100,000 clones, roughly four fifths occurring once. Time point denoted: after dendritic cell vaccination, including at tumor progression/relapse. PBMC sampling occurred before vaccination, two weeks after the third dose, and at progression. This clone was observed a handful of times. The antigen is undetermined. Germline lookup yields CDR1 SEHNR and CDR2 FQNEAQ (reference sequence). J was trimmed by 3 bases and V by 5 bases; bases with no gene match: 6. This CDR3 region has 15 residues. Study-level points and caveats: TCR clonality showed no direct relationship with survival.

The chain uses TRBV7-9 and TRBJ2-3, with TRBD1 matching over 9 bases. The origin of this receptor is a human donor with glioblastoma. The specimen was blood, collected after dendritic cell vaccination. DNA of the CDR3: TGTGCCAGCAGCCTCGGGACAGGGTATACAGATACGCAGTATTTT. Its protein is CASSLGTGYTDTQYF.